This TCR beta chain was obtained from a study of blood T cells in healthy people across ages. Study as a whole: Template-switching capture recovered about one barcoded beta molecule per two T cells. Overall study results and limits: Across samples, TCR beta diversity tracked strongly with naive T cell percentage. Versus aged donors, long-lived donors had higher diversity and more naive CD4+ cells.

Concerning this clonotype itself: Its antigen is not identified.

PBMCs, at least 6 million per sample, were isolated. From germline, CDR1 is SEHNR and CDR2 FQNEAQ (reference sequence). The CDR3 runs to 17 residues. V was pared by 1 base and J by 5 bases, with 14 bases of the junction left unmatched. A J-beta primer mix and a sample-barcoded 5' primer were used in a second PCR of roughly 7 to 12 cycles. Each CDR3 protein is one row after TCRdb ran MiXCR on the 5' RACE reads. The table lists around 940,000 distinct CDR3 sequences, about 51% of them singletons. This rearrangement joins TRBV7-9 to TRBJ2-7, with TRBD2 matching 7 bases. The specimen sequenced was blood. The receptor was derived from a woman in her sixties or seventies in good health. The CDR3 is CASSLVHTGLADNEQYF. The CDR3 nucleotides read TGTGCCAGCAGCTTAGTCCATACGGGGCTAGCGGACAACGAGCAGTACTTC.